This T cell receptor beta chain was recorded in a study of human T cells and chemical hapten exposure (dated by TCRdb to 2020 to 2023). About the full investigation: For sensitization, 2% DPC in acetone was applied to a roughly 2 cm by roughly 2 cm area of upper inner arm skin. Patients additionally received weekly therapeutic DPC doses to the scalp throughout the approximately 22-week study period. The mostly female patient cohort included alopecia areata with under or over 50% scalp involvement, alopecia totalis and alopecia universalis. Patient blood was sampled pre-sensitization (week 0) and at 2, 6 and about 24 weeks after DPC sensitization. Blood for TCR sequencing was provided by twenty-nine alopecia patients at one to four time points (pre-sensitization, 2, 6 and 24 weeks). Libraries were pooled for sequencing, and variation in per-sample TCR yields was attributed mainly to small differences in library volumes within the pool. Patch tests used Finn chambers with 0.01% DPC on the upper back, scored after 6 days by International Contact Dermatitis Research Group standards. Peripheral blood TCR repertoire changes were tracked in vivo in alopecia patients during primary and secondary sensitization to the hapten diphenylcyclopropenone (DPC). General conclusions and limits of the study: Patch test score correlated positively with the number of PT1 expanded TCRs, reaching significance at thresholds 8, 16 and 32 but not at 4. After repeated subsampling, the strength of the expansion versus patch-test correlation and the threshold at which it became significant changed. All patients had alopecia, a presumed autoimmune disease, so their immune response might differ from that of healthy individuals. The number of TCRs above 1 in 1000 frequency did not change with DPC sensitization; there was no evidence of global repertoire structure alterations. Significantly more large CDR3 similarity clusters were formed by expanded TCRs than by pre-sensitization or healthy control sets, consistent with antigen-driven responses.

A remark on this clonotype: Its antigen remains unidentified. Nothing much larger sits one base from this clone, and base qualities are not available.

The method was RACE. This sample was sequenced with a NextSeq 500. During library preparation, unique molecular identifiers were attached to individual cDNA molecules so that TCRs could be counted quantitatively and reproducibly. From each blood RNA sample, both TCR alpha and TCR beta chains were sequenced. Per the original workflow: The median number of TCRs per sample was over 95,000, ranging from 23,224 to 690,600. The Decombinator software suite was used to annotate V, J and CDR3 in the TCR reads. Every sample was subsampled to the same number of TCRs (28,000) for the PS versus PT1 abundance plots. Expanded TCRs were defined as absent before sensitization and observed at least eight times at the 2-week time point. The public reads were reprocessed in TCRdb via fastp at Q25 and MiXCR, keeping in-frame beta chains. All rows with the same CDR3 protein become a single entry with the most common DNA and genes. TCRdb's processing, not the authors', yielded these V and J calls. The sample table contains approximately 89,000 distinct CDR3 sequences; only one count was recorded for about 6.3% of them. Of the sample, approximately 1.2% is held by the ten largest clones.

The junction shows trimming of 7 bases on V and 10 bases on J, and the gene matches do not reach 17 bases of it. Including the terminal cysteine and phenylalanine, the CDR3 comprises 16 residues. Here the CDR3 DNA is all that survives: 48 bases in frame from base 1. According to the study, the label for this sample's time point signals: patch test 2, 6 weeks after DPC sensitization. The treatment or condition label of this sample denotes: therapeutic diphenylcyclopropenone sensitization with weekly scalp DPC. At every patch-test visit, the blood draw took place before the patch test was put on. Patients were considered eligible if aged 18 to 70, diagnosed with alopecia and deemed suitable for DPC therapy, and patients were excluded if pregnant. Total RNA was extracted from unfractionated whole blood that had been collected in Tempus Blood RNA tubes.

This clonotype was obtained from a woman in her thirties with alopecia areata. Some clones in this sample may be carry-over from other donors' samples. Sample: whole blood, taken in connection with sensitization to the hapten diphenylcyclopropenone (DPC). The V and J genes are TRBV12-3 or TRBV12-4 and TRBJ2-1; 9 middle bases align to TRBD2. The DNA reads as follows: TGTGCCAGCACCCCGACGGCGGGGGGGCGGGGCTGGGAGCAGTTCTTC. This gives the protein CASTPTAGGRGWEQFF.